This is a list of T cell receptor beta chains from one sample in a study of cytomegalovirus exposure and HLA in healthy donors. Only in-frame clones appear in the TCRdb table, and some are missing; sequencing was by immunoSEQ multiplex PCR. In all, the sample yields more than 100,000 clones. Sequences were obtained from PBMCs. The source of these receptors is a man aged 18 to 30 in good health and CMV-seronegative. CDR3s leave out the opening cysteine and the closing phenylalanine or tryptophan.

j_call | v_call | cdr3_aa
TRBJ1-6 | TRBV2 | ASSTGSNSPLH
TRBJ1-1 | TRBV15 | ATRDATRGRGTEAF
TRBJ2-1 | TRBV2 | ASSEAPMGGSYNEQF
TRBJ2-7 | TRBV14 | ASSQVSAGGPPYEQY
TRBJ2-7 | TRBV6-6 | ASSYSGLAAQEQY
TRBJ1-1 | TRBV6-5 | ASSLKGRITEAF
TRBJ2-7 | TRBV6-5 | ASSTTGLSYEQY
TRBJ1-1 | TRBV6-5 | ASSSGQGEEAF
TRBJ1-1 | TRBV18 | ASWDEGGTEAF
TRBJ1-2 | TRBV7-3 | ASSSRRKTTGASYDYGYT
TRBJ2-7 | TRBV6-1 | ASSEPVASAYEQY
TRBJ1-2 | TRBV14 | ASSQLGDGYT
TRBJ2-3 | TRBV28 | ASSLNLGGAGDTQY
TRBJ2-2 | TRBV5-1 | ASSLFAGATGELF
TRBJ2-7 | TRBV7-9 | ASSRPERGGSYEQY
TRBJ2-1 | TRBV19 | ASRPPGGRDNEQF
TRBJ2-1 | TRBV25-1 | ASSKSSGLAYNEQF
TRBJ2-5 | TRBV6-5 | ASRDRGWETQY
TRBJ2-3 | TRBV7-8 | ASSLGAGDTTDTQY
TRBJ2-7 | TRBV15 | ATSRRDRYYEQY
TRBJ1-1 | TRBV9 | ASSVDSLNTEAF
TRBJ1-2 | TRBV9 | ASSVGTGGFQGYT
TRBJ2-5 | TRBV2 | ASSENKGLAGETQY
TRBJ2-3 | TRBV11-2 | ASSFGTSGSRGADTQY
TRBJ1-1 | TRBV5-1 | ASSLGRDRSNTEAF
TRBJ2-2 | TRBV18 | ASSPPGQGDTGELF
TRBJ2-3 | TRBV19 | ASGQNTGKVNTQY
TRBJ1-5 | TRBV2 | ASSRGQWNQPQH
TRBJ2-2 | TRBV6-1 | ASSDFGHITGELF
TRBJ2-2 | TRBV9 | ASSPLAGYAGELF
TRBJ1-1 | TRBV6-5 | ASSHADRVGTEAF
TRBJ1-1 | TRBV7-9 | ASSLASNEAF
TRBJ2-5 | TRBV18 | ASRLAAYQETQY
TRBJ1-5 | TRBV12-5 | ASGGRGDFGAPQH
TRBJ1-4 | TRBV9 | ASSTSRAPGEKLF
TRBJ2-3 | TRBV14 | ASSPGLPNRGDTQY
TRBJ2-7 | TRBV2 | ASLGQGVPYEQY
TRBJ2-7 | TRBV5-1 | ASSRGSGRDYEQY
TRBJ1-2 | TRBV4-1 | ASSQERTGGDYGYT
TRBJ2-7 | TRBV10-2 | ASSGTASYEQY
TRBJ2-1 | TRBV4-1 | ASSQGLAGGPYEQF
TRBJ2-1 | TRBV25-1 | ASSATSFDEQF
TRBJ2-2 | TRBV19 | ASKGSEATGELF
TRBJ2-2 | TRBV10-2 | ASRSLDPGLANTGELF
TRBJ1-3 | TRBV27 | ASSDSNTIY
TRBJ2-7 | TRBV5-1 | ASSINVRGTYEQY
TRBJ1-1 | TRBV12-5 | ASGTGLGGRTEAF
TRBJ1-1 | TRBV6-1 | ASSETGGNTEAF
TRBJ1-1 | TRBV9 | ASSAPGGGTNTEAF
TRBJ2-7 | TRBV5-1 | ASSLGFSYEQY
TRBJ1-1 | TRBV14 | ASSQDPFTEAF
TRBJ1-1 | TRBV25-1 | ASSVPGTDEAF
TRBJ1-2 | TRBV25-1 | ASSETGGNYGYT
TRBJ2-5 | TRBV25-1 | ASTSGDRALVTQY
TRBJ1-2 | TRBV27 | ASSLRTGAYGYT
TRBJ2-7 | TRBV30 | AGQGLSSYEQY
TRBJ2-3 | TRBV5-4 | ASSPTTDTQY
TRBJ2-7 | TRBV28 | ASRGTGWFYEQY
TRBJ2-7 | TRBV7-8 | ASSLGGAGHFSYEQY